A single sample is the source of the 26 T cell receptor beta chains below, sequenced in a study of blood T cell repertoires in COVID-19. TCRdb's copy holds only in-frame clones and misses some; the assay was immunoSEQ multiplex PCR. The data show 140,000 to 150,000 clones, over 70% seen once. The specimen was peripheral blood. The receptors originated from a human donor in a cohort sampled during active COVID-19.

The rearrangement joins TRBV11-3 to TRBJ1-1, with 7 nucleotides matching TRBD1. The CDR3 covers 16 residues. V shed 3 bases and J 3 bases; nucleotides not matched to a gene: 10. The germline V gene encodes CDR1 SGHNT and CDR2 YENEEA. CDR3 loop: CASSFYRGVIDTEAFF. CDR3 sequence (DNA): TGTGCCAGCAGCTTCTACAGGGGAGTCATCGACACTGAAGCTTTCTTT.

This clone was counted once. J is TRBJ2-7 and V is TRBV4-2; TRBD1 might be the D (6 bases). The germline V and J ends were trimmed by 4 bases and 2 bases, with 21 bases remaining between them. Germline CDR1 reads LGHNA; CDR2 reads YNFKEQ. The CDR3 loop spans 17 amino acids. The CDR3 sequence: CASSPRDISSRPYEQYF. The DNA of the CDR3 is TGTGCCAGCAGCCCCCGGGACATATCCAGTCGCCCCTACGAGCAGTACTTC.

A remark on this clone: In the same sample, other DNA sequences code for this CDR3. The genes are TRBV18 and TRBJ1-1, with D possibly being TRBD1 (6 bases). This CDR3 region has 14 residues. V gave up 3 bases and J gave up 0 bases, with 8 bases separating them. Germline CDR1 is KGHSH and CDR2 is LQKENI. The CDR3 sequence: CASSPTGVNTEAFF. The CDR3 nucleotides are TGTGCCAGCTCACCGACAGGAGTGAACACTGAAGCTTTCTTT. The whole variable domain, filled in from reference TRBV18 and TRBJ1-1, reads NAGVMQNPRHLVRRRGQEARLRCSPMKGHSHVYWYRQLPEEGLKFMVYLQKENIIDESGMPKERFSAEFPKEGPSILRIQQVVRGDSAAYFCASSPTGVNTEAFFGQGTRLTVV.

The sample holds a few counts of this clone. The rearrangement uses TRBV12-1 and TRBJ2-7; the tabulated D call, TRBD2, remains unverified against the DNA. TRBV12-1 is a pseudogene segment. The CDR3 is 13 amino acids. DNA for the CDR3: TGTGCCAGCAGCCGAAAGGAGTGGTACGAGCAGTACGTC. It encodes CASSRKEWYEQYV.

The table lists this clone with a count of one. V and J are TRBV7-2 and TRBJ2-1; the D gene is possibly TRBD1 (5 bases). The V end lost 1 base, the J end lost 3 bases, and 7 bases lay between the germline ends. Germline CDR1 is SGHTA and CDR2 is FQGNSA. This CDR3 spans 14 amino acids. In DNA, the CDR3 is TGTGCCAGCAGCTTAGGACAGCTCTACAATGAGCAGTTCTTC. It is translated as CASSLGQLYNEQFF.

The gene calls are TRBV29-1 and TRBJ2-1; D might be TRBD2 (6 bases). The V and J ends lost 5 bases and 1 base respectively, with 9 bases between them. The CDR3 sequence is 13 residues long. The germline V gene has CDR1 SQVTM and CDR2 ANQGSEA. The DNA for the CDR3 is TGCAGCGTTAGGGGAGGATCCTACAATGAGCAGTTCTTC. It translates to CSVRGGSYNEQFF.

This clone was observed a few times. The gene calls are TRBV7-8 and TRBJ2-1; 11 bases map to TRBD2. The CDR3 has 15 residues. CDR1 SGHVS and CDR2 FQNEAQ come from the germline V gene. Trimming at V came to 5 bases and at J to 8 bases, leaving 8 bases not matched to a gene. This CDR3 is CASSPTGTSGDEQFF. For the CDR3, the DNA is TGTGCCAGCAGCCCAACCGGGACTAGCGGCGATGAGCAGTTCTTC. Looking up the rest from reference TRBV7-8 and TRBJ2-1 gives the full variable domain: GAGVSQSPRYKVAKRGQDVALRCDPISGHVSLFWYQQALGQGPEFLTYFQNEAQLDKSGLPSDRFFAERPEGSVSTLKIQRTQQEDSAVYLCASSPTGTSGDEQFFGPGTRLTVL.

The chain carries TRBV29-1 and TRBJ2-1; 11 nucleotides agree with TRBD2. The V gene end was trimmed by 6 bases and the J gene end by 4 bases; junction bases not matched to a gene: 2. Germline-derived CDR1 and CDR2 are SQVTM and ANQGSEA. The CDR3 extends over 13 amino acids. CDR3 in amino acids: CSVTSGIYNEQFF. CDR3 coding DNA: TGCAGCGTGACTAGCGGGATTTACAATGAGCAGTTCTTC.

This clone was seen only once. V usage is TRBV19 and J usage is TRBJ1-1; no clear D. CDR1 and CDR2 (germline): LNHDA, SQIVND (reference sequence). The V end lost 9 bases, the J end lost 1 base, and 15 bases lay between the germline ends. The CDR3 has 14 residues. This chain's CDR3 is CASEDGRRNTEAFF. CDR3 nucleotide sequence: TGTGCCAGCGAGGACGGGAGGAGGAACACTGAAGCTTTCTTT.

This clone was observed a handful of times. V is TRBV5-6 and J is TRBJ1-2; TRBD1 matches at 9 bases. The length of the CDR3 is 16 residues. V lost 0 bases to trimming and J lost 3 bases; unmatched junction nucleotides: 6. Germline V gene sequence: CDR1 SGHDT, CDR2 YYEEEE. For the CDR3, the DNA is TGTGCCAGCAGCTTGGATCGGACAGGGGTCGACTATGGCTACACCTTC. The encoded protein is CASSLDRTGVDYGYTF.

This clone was seen a single time. This sequence joins TRBV2 and TRBJ1-1, with TRBD1 as a possible D gene (6 bases). Deletions cut 6 bases from V and 0 bases from J, with 20 bases between. Per germline, CDR1 SNHLY and CDR2 FYNNEI. CDR3 length: 17 residues. CDR3 bases: TGTGCCAGCAGAGAAATCTACCCGGGACAAATGAACACTGAAGCTTTCTTT. It encodes CASREIYPGQMNTEAFF.

The DNA of the CDR3 is TGCGCCAGCAGCATGACTAGCGGCCAAGAGACCCAGTACTTC. Protein: CASSMTSGQETQYF. The J gene is TRBJ2-5, the V gene TRBV5-1, with 9 bases that match TRBD2. V lost 4 bases, J lost 1 base, and 2 bases stayed unmatched. The CDR3 runs to 14 residues. Germline V gene lookup returns CDR1 SGHRS and CDR2 YFSETQ.

J is TRBJ2-3 and V is TRBV7-6, with D possibly matching TRBD2 (5 bases). The germline V gene has CDR1 SGHVS and CDR2 FNYEAQ. The CDR3 contains 15 residues. V gave up 5 bases and J gave up 1 base, with 13 bases separating them. CDR3 in DNA: TGTGCCAGCAGCCCCGGCGGGCAGGGCACAGATACGCAGTATTTT. It translates to CASSPGGQGTDTQYF.

This chain connects TRBV5-4 to TRBJ2-5; 9 bases are shared with TRBD2. V trimming: 5 bases; J trimming: 5 bases; junction bases outside the gene matches: 10. Germline V CDR1 and CDR2: SGHNT, YYREEE (reference sequence). This CDR3 is built from 15 residues. For the CDR3, the DNA is TGTGCCAGCAGGCGCGAGCGGGGGGTGTGGGAGACCCAGTACTTC. It encodes CASRRERGVWETQYF.

The V call is TRBV5-5, the J call TRBJ1-4; 8 nucleotides line up with TRBD1. CDR1 is SGHKS and CDR2 is YYEKEE in the germline V gene (reference sequence). CDR3 length: 15 residues. With 1 base clipped from V and 7 bases from J, the junction kept 6 bases outside the gene matches. CDR3 protein: CASSLSPGQVEKLFF. The CDR3 DNA sequence: TGTGCCAGCAGCTTGAGCCCGGGACAGGTTGAAAAACTGTTTTTT.

V is TRBV2 and J is TRBJ2-1; D possibly corresponds to TRBD2 (5 bases). The V and J ends lost 1 base and 4 bases respectively, with 14 bases between them. The CDR3 loop spans 16 amino acids. Per germline, CDR1 SNHLY and CDR2 FYNNEI. The CDR3 coding sequence is TGTGCCAGCAGTGAAGATCTCGGGGTTCAATACAATGAGCAGTTCTTC. This translates into CASSEDLGVQYNEQFF.

V usage is TRBV4-1 and J usage is TRBJ1-3; D is ambiguous. The CDR3 extends over 17 amino acids. V lost 1 base and J lost 0, with 13 bases in between. Germline V gene sequence: CDR1 MGHRA, CDR2 YSYEKL. The CDR3: CASSQAAVTGSGNTIYF. CDR3 sequence (DNA): TGCGCCAGCAGCCAAGCGGCGGTGACGGGCTCTGGAAACACCATATATTTT.

J is TRBJ2-1 and V is TRBV11-2; 10 nucleotides align to TRBD2. The CDR3 totals 16 residues. V gave up 2 bases and J gave up 3 bases; unmatched junction bases: 4. Germline CDR1 and CDR2: SGHAT and FQNNGV. The CDR3 DNA reads TGTGCCAGCAGCTTACTGAGGACTAGCGGCTACAATGAGCAGTTCTTC. This sequence encodes CASSLLRTSGYNEQFF.

The chain has TRBV5-1 and TRBJ2-1; D possibly corresponds to TRBD2 (5 bases). CDR3 length equals 14 residues. Trimming cost V 3 bases and J 14 bases, with 21 bases left between them. Germline V lookup: CDR1 SGHRS, CDR2 YFSETQ. The CDR3 loop reads CASSSHGESIIKFF. In DNA form, the CDR3 reads TGCGCCAGCAGCTCCCACGGGGAGTCCATAATAAAGTTCTTC.

The CDR3 spells CASSLGGFVYGYTF. The CDR3 coding sequence is TGTGCCAGCAGCTTAGGAGGGTTCGTCTATGGCTACACCTTC. The genes are TRBV7-2 and TRBJ1-2; no clear D gene. The CDR3 runs 14 residues. CDR1 is SGHTA and CDR2 is FQGNSA in the germline V gene. Trimming pared 1 base from V and 4 bases from J, leaving 10 bases between.

The chain has TRBV3-1 (or the pseudogene TRBV3-2) and TRBJ1-1, with a possible D match to TRBD1 (6 bases). The V end was cut by 3 bases, the J end by 6 bases, with 11 bases between. CDR3 size: 13 residues. Germline V lookup: CDR1 LGHDT, CDR2 YNNKEL (reference sequence). CDR3 sequence reads: CASSHWDIPEAFF. The CDR3 nucleotides are TGTGCCAGCAGCCACTGGGACATCCCTGAAGCTTTCTTT.

The chain couples TRBV5-6 to TRBJ2-3; 9 positions match TRBD1. The V gene's germline CDR1 is SGHDT and CDR2 YYEEEE. J was trimmed by 6 bases and V by 0 bases; bases with no gene match: 5. This CDR3 is 15 amino acids long. CDR3 in DNA: TGTGCCAGCAGCTTGGAGGGACAGGGAAGGGATACGCAGTATTTT. Translation: CASSLEGQGRDTQYF.

This chain links TRBV12-3 or TRBV12-4 with TRBJ1-1; 9 bases map to TRBD1. V was pared by 6 bases and J by 7 bases, with 6 bases of the junction left unmatched. This CDR3 is built from 13 residues. The DNA for the CDR3 is TGTGCCAGCAGCCAAACAGGGGGCCATGAAGCTTTCTTT. Its protein is CASSQTGGHEAFF.

The J gene is TRBJ2-5, the V gene TRBV28, with TRBD2 matching over 11 bases. Germline assignment: CDR1 MDHEN and CDR2 SYDVKM. This CDR3 has 15 amino acids. Losses at the gene ends were 4 bases for V and 5 bases for J; bases not matched to a gene: 6. The CDR3, as DNA: TGTGCCAGCAGTTCGCTTAGCGGGGGGGCGGAGACCCAGTACTTC. Translated: CASSSLSGGAETQYF.

The chain uses TRBV5-5 and TRBJ1-2, with D perhaps TRBD1 (5 bases). CDR3 length equals 16 residues. Germline loops: CDR1 SGHKS, CDR2 YYEKEE (reference sequence). V dropped 0 bases and J dropped 3 bases, with 15 bases sitting between them. CDR3 sequence (DNA): TGTGCCAGCAGCTTGGCGCCCCTCCAGGGTGACTATGGCTACACCTTC. This translates into CASSLAPLQGDYGYTF.

The chain employs TRBV5-1 and TRBJ2-6; no definite D call. Trimming shortened V by 4 bases and J by 0 bases, and 17 bases separated the two germline ends. CDR1 and CDR2 (germline): SGHRS, YFSETQ. The CDR3 covers 18 residues. The CDR3 region is CASSPSRRNPSGANVLTF. The CDR3 DNA reads as TGCGCCAGCAGCCCGAGTAGGAGAAATCCCTCTGGGGCCAACGTCCTGACTTTC. Complete variable domain (other parts from reference TRBV5-1 and TRBJ2-6): KAGVTQTPRYLIKTRGQQVTLSCSPISGHRSVSWYQQTPGQGLQFLFEYFSETQRNKGNFPGRFSGRQFSNSRSEMNVSTLELGDSALYLCASSPSRRNPSGANVLTFGAGSRLTVL.